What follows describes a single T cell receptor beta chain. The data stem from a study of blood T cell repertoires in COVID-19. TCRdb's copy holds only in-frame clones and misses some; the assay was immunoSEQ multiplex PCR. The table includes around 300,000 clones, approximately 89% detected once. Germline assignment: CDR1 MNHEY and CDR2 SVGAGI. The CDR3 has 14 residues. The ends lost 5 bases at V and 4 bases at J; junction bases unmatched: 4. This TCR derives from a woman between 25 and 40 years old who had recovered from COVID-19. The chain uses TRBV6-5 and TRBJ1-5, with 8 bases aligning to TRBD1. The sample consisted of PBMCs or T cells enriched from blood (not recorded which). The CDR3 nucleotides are TGTGCCAGCAGTCCCAGGGGGCTGAATCAGCCCCAGCATTTT. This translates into CASSPRGLNQPQHF.